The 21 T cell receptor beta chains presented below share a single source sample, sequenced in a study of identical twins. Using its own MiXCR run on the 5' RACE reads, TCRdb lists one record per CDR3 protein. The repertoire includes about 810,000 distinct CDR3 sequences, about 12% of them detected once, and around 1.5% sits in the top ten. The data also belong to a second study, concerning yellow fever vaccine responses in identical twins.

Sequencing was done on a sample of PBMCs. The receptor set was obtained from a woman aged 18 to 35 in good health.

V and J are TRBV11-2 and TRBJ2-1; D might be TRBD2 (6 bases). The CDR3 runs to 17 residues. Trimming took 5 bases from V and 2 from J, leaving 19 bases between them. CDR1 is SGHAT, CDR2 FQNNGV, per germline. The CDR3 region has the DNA TGTGCCAGCAGCGCCTCCGGGACTGACTATCCCTACAATGAGCAGTTCTTC. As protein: CASSASGTDYPYNEQFF.

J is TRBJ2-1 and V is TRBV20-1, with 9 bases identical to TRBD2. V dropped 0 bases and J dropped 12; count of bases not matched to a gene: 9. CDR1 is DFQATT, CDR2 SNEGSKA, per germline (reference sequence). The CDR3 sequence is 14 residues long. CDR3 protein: CSAREAGGGYRQFF. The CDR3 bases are TGCAGTGCTAGAGAAGCGGGAGGCGGTTACAGGCAGTTCTTC.

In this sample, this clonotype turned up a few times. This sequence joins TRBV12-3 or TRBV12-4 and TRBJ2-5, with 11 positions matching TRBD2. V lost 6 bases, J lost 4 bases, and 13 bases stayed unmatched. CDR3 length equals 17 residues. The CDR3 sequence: CASSLVIAGGLGETQYF. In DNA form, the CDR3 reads TGTGCCAGCAGCCTCGTGATAGCGGGGGGGCTTGGAGAGACCCAGTACTTC.

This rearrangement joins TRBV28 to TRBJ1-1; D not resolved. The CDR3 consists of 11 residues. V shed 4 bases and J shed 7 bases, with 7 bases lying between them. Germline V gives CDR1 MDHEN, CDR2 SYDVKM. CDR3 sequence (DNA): TGTGCCAGCAGTTCGGATATTGAAGCTTTCTTT. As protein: CASSSDIEAFF.

The CDR3 DNA reads TGTGCCAGCAGTTCCCTTGGACTAGCGGGAGGGGTCACCGGGGAGCTGTTTTTT. Amino acids: CASSSLGLAGGVTGELFF. The chain combines TRBV12-3 or TRBV12-4 with TRBJ2-2; the match to TRBD2 covers 15 bases. V shed 4 bases and J 4 bases; nucleotides not matched to a gene: 7. This CDR3 comprises 18 residues.

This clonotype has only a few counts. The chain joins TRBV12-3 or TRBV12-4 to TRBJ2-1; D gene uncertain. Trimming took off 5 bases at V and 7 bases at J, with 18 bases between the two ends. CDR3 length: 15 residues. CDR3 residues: CASSPRWSLENEQFF. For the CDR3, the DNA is TGTGCCAGCAGTCCGCGATGGAGTTTGGAGAATGAGCAGTTCTTC.

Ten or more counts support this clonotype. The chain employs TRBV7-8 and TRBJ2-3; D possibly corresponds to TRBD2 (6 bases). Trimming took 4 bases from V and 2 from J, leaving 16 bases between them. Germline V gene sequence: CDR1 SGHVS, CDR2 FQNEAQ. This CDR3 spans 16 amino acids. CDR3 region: CASSSRDQSLTDTQYF. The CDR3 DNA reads TGTGCCAGCAGCTCGCGGGATCAGAGTCTCACAGATACGCAGTATTTT.

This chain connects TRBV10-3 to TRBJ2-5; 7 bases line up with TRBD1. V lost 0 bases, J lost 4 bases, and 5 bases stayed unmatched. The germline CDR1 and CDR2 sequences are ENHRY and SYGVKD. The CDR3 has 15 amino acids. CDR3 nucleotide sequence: TGTGCCATCAGTGAGTCGAAAGGGGGCAGAGAGACCCAGTACTTC. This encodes CAISESKGGRETQYF.

The CDR3 loop is CASSPLFRSTDTQYF. The CDR3 region has the DNA TGCGCCAGCAGCCCCCTTTTTAGGAGCACAGATACGCAGTATTTT. V gene TRBV5-1 combines with J gene TRBJ2-3; D unresolved. CDR3 size: 15 residues. With 4 bases removed from V and 0 bases from J, the gap between germline ends came to 12 bases. CDR1 and CDR2 from the germline V gene are SGHRS and YFSETQ.

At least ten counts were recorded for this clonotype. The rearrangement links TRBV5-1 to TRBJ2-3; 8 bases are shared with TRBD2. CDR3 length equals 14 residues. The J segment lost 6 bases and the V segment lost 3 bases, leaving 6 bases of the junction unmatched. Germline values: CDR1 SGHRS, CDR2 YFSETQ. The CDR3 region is CASSSGLALDTQYF. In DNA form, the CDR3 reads TGCGCCAGCAGCTCCGGACTAGCTTTGGATACGCAGTATTTT.

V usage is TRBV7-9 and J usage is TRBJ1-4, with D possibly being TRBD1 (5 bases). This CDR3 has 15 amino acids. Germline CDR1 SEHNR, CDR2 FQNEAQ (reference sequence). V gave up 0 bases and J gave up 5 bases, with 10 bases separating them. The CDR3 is CASSLARQRNEKLFF. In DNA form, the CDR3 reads TGTGCCAGCAGCTTAGCGCGACAGCGGAATGAAAAACTGTTTTTT.

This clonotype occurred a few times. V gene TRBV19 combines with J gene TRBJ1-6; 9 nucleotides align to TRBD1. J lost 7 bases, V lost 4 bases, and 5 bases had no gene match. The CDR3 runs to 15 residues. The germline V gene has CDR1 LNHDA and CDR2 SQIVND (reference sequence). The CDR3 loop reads CASSRQGVGNSPLHF. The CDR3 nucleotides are TGTGCCAGTAGTAGACAGGGGGTAGGAAATTCACCCCTCCACTTT. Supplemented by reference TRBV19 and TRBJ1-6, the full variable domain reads DGGITQSPKYLFRKEGQNVTLSCEQNLNHDAMYWYRQDPGQGLRLIYYSQIVNDFQKGDIAEGYSVSREKKESFPLTVTSAQKNPTAFYLCASSRQGVGNSPLHFGNGTRLTVT.

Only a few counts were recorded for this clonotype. The DNA for the CDR3 is TGTGCCAGCAGGGTATCAACTTATCAGCCCCAGCATTTT. This codes for CASRVSTYQPQHF. The chain links TRBV28 to TRBJ1-5; no clear D gene. Per the germline V gene, CDR1 is MDHEN and CDR2 is SYDVKM. The V gene lost 6 bases and the J gene lost 5 bases, with 11 bases spanning the gap. The CDR3 runs 13 residues.

CDR3: CASRRSSGSNEQFF. CDR3 nucleotide sequence: TGTGCCAGCAGAAGATCTAGCGGGAGTAATGAGCAGTTCTTC. The chain employs TRBV7-9 and TRBJ2-1, with 10 positions matching TRBD2. CDR1 is SEHNR, CDR2 FQNEAQ, per germline (reference sequence). The CDR3 covers 14 residues. The junction had 6 bases not matched to a gene; V was cut back by 6 bases and J by 7 bases.

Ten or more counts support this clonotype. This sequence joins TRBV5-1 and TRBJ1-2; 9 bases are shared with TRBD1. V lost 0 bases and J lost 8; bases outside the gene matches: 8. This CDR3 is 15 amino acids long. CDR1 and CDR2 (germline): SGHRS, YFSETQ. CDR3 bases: TGCGCCAGCAGCTTGGCTGGACAGGGGTTTGGAGGCTACACCTTC. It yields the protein CASSLAGQGFGGYTF.

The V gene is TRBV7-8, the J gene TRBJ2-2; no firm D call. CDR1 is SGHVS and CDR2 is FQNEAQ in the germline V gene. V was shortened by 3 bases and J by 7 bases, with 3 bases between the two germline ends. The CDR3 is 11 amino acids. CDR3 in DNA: TGTGCCAGCAGCTTCGACGGGGAGCTGTTTTTT. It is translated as CASSFDGELFF. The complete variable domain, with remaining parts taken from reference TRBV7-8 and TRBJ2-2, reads GAGVSQSPRYKVAKRGQDVALRCDPISGHVSLFWYQQALGQGPEFLTYFQNEAQLDKSGLPSDRFFAERPEGSVSTLKIQRTQQEDSAVYLCASSFDGELFFGEGSRLTVL.

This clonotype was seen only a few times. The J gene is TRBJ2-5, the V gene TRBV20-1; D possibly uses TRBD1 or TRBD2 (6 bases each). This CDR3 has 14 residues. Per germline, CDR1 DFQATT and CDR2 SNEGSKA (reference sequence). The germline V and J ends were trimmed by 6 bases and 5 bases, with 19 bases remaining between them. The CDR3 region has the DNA TGCAGTGCCCAGGTCGGGGGACAATTTGAGACCCAGTACTTC. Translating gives CSAQVGGQFETQYF.

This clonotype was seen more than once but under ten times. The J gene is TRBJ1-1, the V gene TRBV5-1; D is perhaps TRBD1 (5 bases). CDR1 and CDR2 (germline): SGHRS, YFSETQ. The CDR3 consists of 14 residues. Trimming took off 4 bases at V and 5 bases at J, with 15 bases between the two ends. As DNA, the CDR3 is TGCGCCAGCAGCGGACGTCGGGGGGTGACTGAAGCTTTCTTT. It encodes CASSGRRGVTEAFF. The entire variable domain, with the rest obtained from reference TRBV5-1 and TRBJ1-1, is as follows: KAGVTQTPRYLIKTRGQQVTLSCSPISGHRSVSWYQQTPGQGLQFLFEYFSETQRNKGNFPGRFSGRQFSNSRSEMNVSTLELGDSALYLCASSGRRGVTEAFFGQGTRLTVV.

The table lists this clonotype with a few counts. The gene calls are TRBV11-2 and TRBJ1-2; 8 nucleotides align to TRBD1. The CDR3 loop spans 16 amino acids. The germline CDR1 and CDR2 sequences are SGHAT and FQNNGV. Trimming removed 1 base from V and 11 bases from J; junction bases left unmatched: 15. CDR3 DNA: TGTGCCAGCAGCTTAGCCTGGACAGGGAGTTCCGTAGGTTACACCTTC. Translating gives CASSLAWTGSSVGYTF. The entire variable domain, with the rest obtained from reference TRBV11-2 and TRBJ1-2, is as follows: EAGVAQSPRYKIIEKRQSVAFWCNPISGHATLYWYQQILGQGPKLLIQFQNNGVVDDSQLPKDRFSAERLKGVDSTLKIQPAKLEDSAVYLCASSLAWTGSSVGYTFGSGTRLTVV.

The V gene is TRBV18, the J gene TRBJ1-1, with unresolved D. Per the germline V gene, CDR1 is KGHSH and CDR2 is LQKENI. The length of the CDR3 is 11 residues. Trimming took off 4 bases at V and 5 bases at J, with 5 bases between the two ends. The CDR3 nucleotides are TGTGCCAGCTCACAAGAGACTGAAGCTTTCTTT. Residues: CASSQETEAFF.

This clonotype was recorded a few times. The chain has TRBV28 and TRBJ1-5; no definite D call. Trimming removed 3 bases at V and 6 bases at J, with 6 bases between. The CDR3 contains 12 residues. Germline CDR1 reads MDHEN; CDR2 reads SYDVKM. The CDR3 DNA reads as TGTGCCAGCAGTTTGTATGGTCAGCCCCAGCATTTT. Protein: CASSLYGQPQHF. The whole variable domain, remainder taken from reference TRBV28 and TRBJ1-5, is DVKVTQSSRYLVKRTGEKVFLECVQDMDHENMFWYRQDPGLGLRLIYFSYDVKMKEKGDIPEGYSVSREKKERFSLILESASTNQTSMYLCASSLYGQPQHFGDGTRLSIL.